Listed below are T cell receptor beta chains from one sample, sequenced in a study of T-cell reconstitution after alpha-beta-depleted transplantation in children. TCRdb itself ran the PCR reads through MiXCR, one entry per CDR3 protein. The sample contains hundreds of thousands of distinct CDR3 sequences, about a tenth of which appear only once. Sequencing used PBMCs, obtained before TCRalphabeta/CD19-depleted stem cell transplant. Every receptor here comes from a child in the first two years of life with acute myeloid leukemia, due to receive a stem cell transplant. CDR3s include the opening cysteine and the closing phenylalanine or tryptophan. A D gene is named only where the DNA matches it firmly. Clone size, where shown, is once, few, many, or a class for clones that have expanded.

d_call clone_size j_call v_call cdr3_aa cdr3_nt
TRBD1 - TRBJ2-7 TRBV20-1 CSASGGQGLYEQYF TGCAGTGCTAGTGGGGGACAGGGTCTTTACGAGCAGTACTTC
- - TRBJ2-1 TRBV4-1 CASSRLVDYNEQFF TGCGCCAGCTCCCGGCTAGTGGACTACAATGAGCAGTTCTTC
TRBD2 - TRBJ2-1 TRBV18 CASSPPTSGRKGDEQFF TGTGCCAGCTCACCACCGACTAGCGGGAGGAAGGGGGATGAGCAGTTCTTC
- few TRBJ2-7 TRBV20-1 CSARDGRQSYEQYF TGCAGTGCTAGAGATGGAAGACAGTCCTACGAGCAGTACTTC
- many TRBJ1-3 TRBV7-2 CASSLAQKGVKYF TGTGCCAGCAGCTTAGCGCAGAAGGGTGTAAAATATTTT
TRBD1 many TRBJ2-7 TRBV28 CASSLGTGISYEQYF TGTGCCAGCAGCCTCGGGACAGGGATCTCCTACGAGCAGTACTTC
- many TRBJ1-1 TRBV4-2 CASSPGRLNTEAFF TGTGCCAGCAGCCCCGGACGGTTGAACACTGAAGCTTTCTTT
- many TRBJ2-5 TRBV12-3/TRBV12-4 CASNPGAGLETQYF TGTGCCAGCAACCCCGGAGCGGGTCTAGAGACCCAGTACTTC
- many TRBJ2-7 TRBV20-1 CSAQDSPLYEQYF TGCAGTGCTCAAGACTCACCGCTCTACGAGCAGTACTTC
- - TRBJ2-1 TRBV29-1 CSERRGKHEQFF TGCAGCGAAAGAAGGGGGAAGCATGAGCAGTTCTTC
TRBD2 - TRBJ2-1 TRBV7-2 CASSRQWTSGGAGEQFF TGTGCCAGCAGCCGACAGTGGACTAGCGGGGGGGCCGGTGAGCAGTTCTTC
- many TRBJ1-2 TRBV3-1 CASSQGTAYGYTF TGTGCCAGCAGCCAAGGGACAGCCTATGGCTACACCTTC
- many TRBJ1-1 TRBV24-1 CATSDSSGSDTEAFF TGTGCCACCAGTGACTCTTCAGGTTCCGACACTGAAGCTTTCTTT
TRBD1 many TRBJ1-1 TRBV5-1 CASRGQGSNTEAFF TGCGCCAGCAGAGGACAGGGGTCGAACACTGAAGCTTTCTTT
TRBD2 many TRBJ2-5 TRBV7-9 CASSSLAGEETQYF TGTGCCAGCAGCTCACTAGCGGGGGAAGAGACCCAGTACTTC